Below, 31 T cell receptor beta chains from the same sample are listed, as sequenced in a study of shared clonotypes between healthy human individuals. Assay used: immunoSEQ multiplex PCR; TCRdb lists only in-frame clones, some missing. The sample records over 2 million clones, roughly 92% being singletons. Sequencing was carried out using naive CD4+ T cells from PBMCs. Indicated subset: CD45RA+ positively selected. These receptors originate from a man aged 18-30 years in good health. Some clones in this sample may be carry-over from other donors' samples.

The chain employs TRBV7-2 and TRBJ1-4, with 9 bases identical to TRBD1. With 5 bases clipped from V and 6 bases from J, the junction kept 7 bases outside the gene matches. This CDR3 spans 15 amino acids. Germline CDR1 and CDR2: SGHTA and FQGNSA. CDR3 sequence: CASSPRQGEDEKLFF. The DNA of the CDR3 is TGTGCCAGCAGCCCTCGACAGGGGGAGGATGAAAAACTGTTTTTT.

As for this clone: The same CDR3 is also encoded by other DNA sequences in this sample. The genes are TRBV5-4 and TRBJ1-2; D might be TRBD1 (6 bases). V lost 2 bases, J lost 3 bases, and 11 bases lay in between. Germline V CDR1 and CDR2: SGHNT, YYREEE (reference sequence). This CDR3 spans 14 amino acids. CDR3 sequence reads: CASSLGGRDYGYTF. The CDR3 nucleotides read TGTGCCAGCAGCTTAGGGGGGCGCGACTATGGCTACACCTTC.

This clone was seen only once. The V and J genes are TRBV11-2 and TRBJ2-7; TRBD2 matches at 14 bases. Looked up from germline, CDR1 is SGHAT and CDR2 is FQNNGV. V lost 5 bases and J lost 0; bases outside the gene matches: 9. This CDR3 has 18 residues. DNA of the CDR3: TGTGCCAGCAGCCGACTAGCGGGAGGGATCCGAAGCTCCTACGAGCAGTACTTC. Amino acids: CASSRLAGGIRSSYEQYF.

This chain connects TRBV6-1 to TRBJ2-1; the D is unclear. Germline CDR1 reads MNHNS; CDR2 reads SASEGT. V was shortened by 10 bases and J by 1 base, with 11 bases between the two germline ends. CDR3 length: 13 residues. CDR3 residues: CATKMGSYNEQFF. CDR3 sequence (DNA): TGTGCCACCAAAATGGGGTCCTACAATGAGCAGTTCTTC.

V gene TRBV5-8 combines with J gene TRBJ2-7, with 7 bases identical to TRBD2. This CDR3 has 14 amino acids. Trimming cost V 2 bases and J 2 bases; bases outside gene matches: 4. Looked up from germline, CDR1 is SGHTS and CDR2 is YDEGEE. This chain's CDR3 is CASSLSSGTYEQYF. CDR3 nucleotide sequence: TGTGCCAGCAGCTTATCTAGCGGAACCTACGAGCAGTACTTC.

V usage is TRBV27 and J usage is TRBJ2-1; D is ambiguous. V lost 4 bases to trimming and J lost 4 bases, with 17 bases between them. The CDR3 loop spans 16 amino acids. CDR1 is MNHEY and CDR2 is SMNVEV in the germline V gene (reference sequence). The DNA for the CDR3 is TGTGCCAGCAGTTACCAAGGCCACTACCGATACAATGAGCAGTTCTTC. Protein: CASSYQGHYRYNEQFF.

The chain uses TRBV28 and TRBJ2-1; no clear D gene. With 1 base removed from V and 6 bases from J, the gap between germline ends came to 19 bases. CDR3 length equals 17 residues. Germline lookup yields CDR1 MDHEN and CDR2 SYDVKM. The CDR3 bases are TGTGCCAGCAGTTTATACGAGCAAGCAGGACGGTTCAATGAGCAGTTCTTC. Its protein is CASSLYEQAGRFNEQFF.

This clone was seen a few times. Different DNA sequences within this sample yield the same CDR3. V gene TRBV5-4 combines with J gene TRBJ1-4; the D gene is possibly TRBD1 (6 bases). The germline V gene encodes CDR1 SGHNT and CDR2 YYREEE (reference sequence). The ends were cut back, 0 bases at V and 8 bases at J, with 14 bases in the middle. The CDR3 is 15 residues long. CDR3 sequence (DNA): TGTGCCAGCAGCTTGGACGGGGGCAGGGGAGAAAAACTGTTTTTT. It yields the protein CASSLDGGRGEKLFF. Supplemented by reference TRBV5-4 and TRBJ1-4, the full variable domain reads ETGVTQSPTHLIKTRGQQVTLRCSSQSGHNTVSWYQQALGQGPQFIFQYYREEENGRGNFPPRFSGLQFPNYSSELNVNALELDDSALYLCASSLDGGRGEKLFFGSGTQLSVL.

This clone was seen just once. The sample carries other DNA sequences with the same CDR3. This chain connects TRBV5-5 to TRBJ2-5; tentatively, D is TRBD1 (5 bases). Germline V lookup: CDR1 SGHKS, CDR2 YYEKEE (reference sequence). The V end lost 0 bases, the J end lost 7 bases, and 10 bases lay between the germline ends. This CDR3 is 13 amino acids long. For the CDR3, the DNA is TGTGCCAGCAGCTTGGGCCAGGGTGGGACCCAGTACTTC. Translating gives CASSLGQGGTQYF.

The chain's CDR3 is CASSGALWDTGELFF. Here the CDR3 DNA reads TGTGCCAGCAGCGGGGCGCTATGGGACACCGGGGAGCTGTTTTTT. This chain connects TRBV9 to TRBJ2-2; D unclear. With 3 bases removed from V and 3 bases from J, the gap between germline ends came to 12 bases. CDR3 length: 15 amino acids. Germline assignment: CDR1 SGDLS and CDR2 YYNGEE.

The chain links TRBV19 to TRBJ1-5; 10 positions agree with TRBD1. In germline, CDR1 is LNHDA, CDR2 SQIVND (reference sequence). With 4 bases clipped from V and 2 bases from J, the junction kept 8 bases outside the gene matches. This CDR3 is built from 17 residues. CDR3 DNA: TGTGCCAGTAGTACCCGACGGACAGGGGGTCGCAATCAGCCCCAGCATTTT. Translation gives CASSTRRTGGRNQPQHF.

The chain combines TRBV28 with TRBJ2-1, with D possibly matching TRBD2 (6 bases). V gave up 5 bases and J gave up 4 bases, with 15 bases separating them. The germline CDR1 and CDR2 sequences are MDHEN and SYDVKM. The CDR3 has 15 residues. As DNA, the CDR3 is TGTGCCAGCAGTGTGTTGGGGGGTGGGTACAATGAGCAGTTCTTC. Translation gives CASSVLGGGYNEQFF.

To note about this clone: The sample contains more than one DNA sequence encoding this CDR3. The chain recombines TRBV28 with TRBJ1-5; D is unresolved. This CDR3 contains 11 residues. Trimming shortened V by 6 bases and J by 3 bases, and 3 bases separated the two germline ends. CDR1 is MDHEN and CDR2 is SYDVKM in the germline V gene. CDR3 sequence (DNA): TGTGCCAGCAGGGACAATCAGCCCCAGCATTTT. Its translation: CASRDNQPQHF.

This sequence joins TRBV5-5 and TRBJ1-2; 10 positions match TRBD1. Germline V gene sequence: CDR1 SGHKS, CDR2 YYEKEE (reference sequence). The trim removed 4 bases at V and 7 bases at J, leaving 4 bases unmatched. This CDR3 region has 13 residues. The CDR3, as DNA: TGTGCCAGCAGCCGACAGGGGGCAATTGGCTACACCTTC. It codes for CASSRQGAIGYTF.

The CDR3 spells CASSSGLGIYNEQFF. The CDR3 DNA reads as TGCGCCAGCAGCTCCGGACTAGGGATTTACAATGAGCAGTTCTTC. The genes are TRBV5-1 and TRBJ2-1; 7 nucleotides match TRBD2. The germline V gene encodes CDR1 SGHRS and CDR2 YFSETQ. This CDR3 has 15 residues. V shed 3 bases and J 4 bases; nucleotides not matched to a gene: 7.

The V gene is TRBV6-5, the J gene TRBJ1-1, with a possible D match to TRBD1 (5 bases). Germline loops: CDR1 MNHEY, CDR2 SVGAGI. This CDR3 comprises 15 residues. V dropped 6 bases and J dropped 3 bases, with 17 bases sitting between them. In nucleotides, the CDR3 is TGTGCCAGCAGCCGCAGGGTGGTCGGCGACACTGAAGCTTTCTTT. Translating it yields CASSRRVVGDTEAFF.

The J gene is TRBJ2-3, the V gene TRBV6-5; TRBD2 matches 9 bases. V dropped 6 bases and J dropped 6; count of bases not matched to a gene: 10. Per germline, CDR1 MNHEY and CDR2 SVGAGI. This CDR3 spans 15 amino acids. The CDR3 nucleotides are TGTGCCAGCAGAACCAGCGGGGGGCCTGGTGATACGCAGTATTTT. It translates to CASRTSGGPGDTQYF.

The chain is built from TRBV11-2 and TRBJ2-4, with 13 bases matching TRBD2. The J segment lost 8 bases and the V segment lost 4 bases, leaving 8 bases of the junction unmatched. The CDR3 totals 16 residues. The germline V gene has CDR1 SGHAT and CDR2 FQNNGV. DNA for the CDR3: TGTGCCAGCAGCTGGTCACTAGCGGGAGGGCCATACATTCAGTACTTC. Translation: CASSWSLAGGPYIQYF. The full variable domain, completed using reference TRBV11-2 and TRBJ2-4, is EAGVAQSPRYKIIEKRQSVAFWCNPISGHATLYWYQQILGQGPKLLIQFQNNGVVDDSQLPKDRFSAERLKGVDSTLKIQPAKLEDSAVYLCASSWSLAGGPYIQYFGAGTRLSVL.

This clone was picked up one time. The same CDR3 also results from other DNA sequences found in this sample. The J gene is TRBJ1-1, the V gene TRBV2, with D tentatively TRBD1 (5 bases). In germline, CDR1 is SNHLY, CDR2 FYNNEI. This CDR3 comprises 15 residues. The V gene lost 3 bases and the J gene lost 0 bases, with 11 bases spanning the gap. In DNA, the CDR3 is TGTGCCAGCAGTGAGCAAGGGGCTTTGAACACTGAAGCTTTCTTT. Protein product: CASSEQGALNTEAFF.

This chain links TRBV27 with TRBJ2-7; D is undetermined. Trimming left V 4 bases short and J 2 bases short, with 15 bases between. Germline V gene sequence: CDR1 MNHEY, CDR2 SMNVEV (reference sequence). The CDR3 has 15 amino acids. CDR3 DNA sequence: TGTGCCAGCAGTTCCCACTCCCACTTAACCTACGAGCAGTACTTC. This gives the protein CASSSHSHLTYEQYF.

This clone was counted a few times. The rearrangement joins TRBV10-3 to TRBJ1-2; no definite D call. The CDR3 is 16 amino acids. Trimming pared 8 bases from V and 1 base from J, leaving 20 bases between. Germline CDR1 ENHRY, CDR2 SYGVKD. DNA of the CDR3: TGTGCCATCTCGAATTGGGCGGCAGTCAATAACTATGGCTACACCTTC. Protein: CAISNWAAVNNYGYTF.

The chain uses TRBV9 and TRBJ1-4; 7 nucleotides align to TRBD1. The trim removed 0 bases at V and 7 bases at J, leaving 9 bases unmatched. The CDR3 covers 16 residues. The germline CDR1 and CDR2 sequences are SGDLS and YYNGEE. CDR3 sequence (DNA): TGTGCCAGCAGCGTAGGTCATGGAGGGGGCGGTGAAAAACTGTTTTTT. Translating gives CASSVGHGGGGEKLFF.

The rearrangement links TRBV6-6 to TRBJ1-2; perhaps TRBD1 as D (5 bases). Germline lookup yields CDR1 MNHNY and CDR2 SVGAGI (reference sequence). This CDR3 contains 14 residues. The ends were cut back, 6 bases at V and 4 bases at J, with 15 bases in the middle. The CDR3 nucleotides are TGTGCCAGCAGAGGGGCATCAAGTCCCTATGGCTACACCTTC. It yields the protein CASRGASSPYGYTF.

The chain carries TRBV9 and TRBJ2-2; the D gene is possibly TRBD2 (5 bases). Germline CDR1 and CDR2: SGDLS and YYNGEE. This CDR3 is built from 15 residues. V shed 4 bases and J shed 4 bases, with 14 bases lying between them. The CDR3 nucleotides read TGTGCCAGCAGCCGTATGACTACGTTCACCGGGGAGCTGTTTTTT. Its translation: CASSRMTTFTGELFF.

This chain joins TRBV7-8 and TRBJ2-7; TRBD2 agrees at 7 bases. With 1 base clipped from V and 6 bases from J, the junction kept 3 bases outside the gene matches. Germline CDR1 SGHVS, CDR2 FQNEAQ. The CDR3 sequence is 13 residues long. The CDR3 sequence is CASSLGTSFEQYF. The CDR3 coding sequence is TGTGCCAGCAGCTTAGGGACTAGTTTCGAGCAGTACTTC.

The chain is built from TRBV4-2 and TRBJ1-4; possibly TRBD1 for D (6 bases). CDR3 length equals 17 residues. V lost 1 base, J lost 0 bases, and 12 bases lay in between. Germline V gene sequence: CDR1 LGHNA, CDR2 YNFKEQ. As DNA, the CDR3 is TGTGCCAGCAGCCAAGCGGACAGCTATACAACTAATGAAAAACTGTTTTTT. It encodes CASSQADSYTTNEKLFF.

CDR3 region: CASSPQGGTEAFF. The CDR3 bases are TGTGCCAGCAGCCCCCAGGGTGGGACTGAAGCTTTCTTT. The V gene is TRBV11-3, the J gene TRBJ1-1, with a weak D call TRBD1 (5 bases). CDR1 is SGHNT, CDR2 YENEEA, per germline. The CDR3 consists of 13 residues. V lost 5 bases and J lost 5, with 12 bases in between.

This rearrangement joins TRBV7-6 to TRBJ2-2; 8 nucleotides match TRBD2. CDR3 length: 16 amino acids. Germline-derived CDR1 and CDR2 are SGHVS and FNYEAQ. Trimming took 5 bases from V and 5 from J; bases not matched to a gene: 10. The CDR3 DNA is TGTGCCAGCAGCCCGTTATATAGCGGGAAGACCGGGGAGCTGTTTTTT. Its translation: CASSPLYSGKTGELFF.

This chain joins TRBV6-6 and TRBJ1-5; D gene uncertain. V lost 0 bases to trimming and J lost 5 bases, with 11 bases between them. The germline CDR1 and CDR2 sequences are MNHNY and SVGAGI (reference sequence). This CDR3 has 15 residues. CDR3 nucleotides: TGTGCCAGCAGTTACTCGATGGGCGGTGATCAGCCCCAGCATTTT. Protein: CASSYSMGGDQPQHF.

This clone has a handful of counts. This chain connects TRBV2 to TRBJ1-5; tentative D call: TRBD1 (6 bases). The CDR3 has 13 residues. V lost 6 bases and J 5 bases, leaving 11 bases between the germline ends. Per the germline V gene, CDR1 is SNHLY and CDR2 is FYNNEI. The CDR3 coding sequence is TGTGCCAGCAGCGGGGGCGCTGATCAGCCCCAGCATTTT. This sequence encodes CASSGGADQPQHF.

This rearrangement joins TRBV2 to TRBJ2-2, with D uncertain. V lost 2 bases and J lost 4, with 11 bases in between. This CDR3 spans 15 amino acids. Germline CDR1 and CDR2: SNHLY and FYNNEI. The CDR3 sequence is CASSETGMGTGELFF. DNA of the CDR3: TGTGCCAGCAGTGAAACGGGCATGGGCACCGGGGAGCTGTTTTTT.